This TCR beta chain was obtained from a study of control samples from healthy donors and cancer patients. Clones were read by immunoSEQ multiplex PCR, and TCRdb kept only the in-frame ones, dropping some. Among some 120,000 clones listed, roughly 84% were seen once. This clone was seen a single time. Sequenced sample: blood. The receptor was isolated from a man in his forties or fifties in good health.

The CDR3 DNA reads TGTGCCAGCAGCTTATGGGGGGGCTCCTACGAGCAGTACTTC. This sequence encodes CASSLWGGSYEQYF. The chain carries TRBV7-9 and TRBJ2-7, with 7 nucleotides matching TRBD2. V gave up 2 bases and J gave up 0 bases; unmatched junction bases: 1. The CDR3 length is 14 residues. Germline CDR1 reads SEHNR; CDR2 reads FQNEAQ (reference sequence). Full variable domain (rest looked up from reference TRBV7-9 and TRBJ2-7): DTGVSQNPRHKITKRGQNVTFRCDPISEHNRLYWYRQTLGQGPEFLTYFQNEAQLEKSRLLSDRFSAERPKGSFSTLEIQRTEQGDSAMYLCASSLWGGSYEQYFGPGTRLTVT.